Shown below are 26 T cell receptor beta chains from a single sample sequenced in a study of blood T cell repertoires in COVID-19. Sequencing used immunoSEQ multiplex PCR; TCRdb keeps in-frame clones, though not all of them. The sample lists roughly 200,000 clones; 75% to 90% were seen once. Sequences were obtained from PBMCs or T cells enriched from blood (not recorded which). These TCRs come from a young woman who had recovered from COVID-19.

This chain uses TRBV3-1 (or the pseudogene TRBV3-2) with TRBJ1-1; 7 bases match TRBD1. The CDR3 is 14 residues long. Germline V gives CDR1 LGHDT, CDR2 YNNKEL (reference sequence). V lost 4 bases to trimming and J lost 4 bases; unmatched junction nucleotides: 6. The CDR3 DNA reads as TGTGCCAGCAGCCGGGACAGTTGGTCCACTGAAGCTTTCTTT. This encodes CASSRDSWSTEAFF.

The V gene is TRBV12-3 or TRBV12-4, the J gene TRBJ2-1; D gene ambiguous. The CDR3 contains 13 residues. V was pared by 6 bases and J by 6 bases, with 12 bases between. The CDR3 is CASREQLVNEQFF. CDR3 in DNA: TGTGCCAGCAGGGAACAGTTGGTCAATGAGCAGTTCTTC.

V is TRBV18 and J is TRBJ2-5, with D possibly TRBD1 on 5 matching bases. There are 13 residues in the CDR3. V lost 2 bases to trimming and J lost 5 bases, with 9 bases between them. Germline values: CDR1 KGHSH, CDR2 LQKENI. CDR3 nucleotide sequence: TGTGCCAGCTCACCAATGGCAGGGGAGACCCAGTACTTC. Its protein is CASSPMAGETQYF.

CDR3 nucleotide sequence: TGTGCCAGCAGCTCTCCCCCGGGGGCCCTCCACTTT. Translated: CASSSPPGALHF. The gene calls are TRBV7-3 and TRBJ1-6; the D gene is possibly TRBD1 (5 bases). Trimming removed 4 bases at V and 14 bases at J, with 12 bases between. Germline lookup yields CDR1 SGHTA and CDR2 FQGTGA. The CDR3 runs 12 residues.

V usage is TRBV29-1 and J usage is TRBJ1-3; tentatively, D is TRBD1 (6 bases). Germline loops: CDR1 SQVTM, CDR2 ANQGSEA. The CDR3 has 14 amino acids. V was cut by 3 bases and J by 0 bases, with 9 bases left in between. The CDR3 nucleotides read TGCAGCGTTGAGGGGGCTAACTCTGGAAACACCATATATTTT. Translated, it gives CSVEGANSGNTIYF.

This clone showed up just a few times. The V and J genes are TRBV5-4 and TRBJ1-2, with 7 bases identical to TRBD1. CDR1 is SGHNT and CDR2 is YYREEE in the germline V gene (reference sequence). The junction had 6 bases not matched to a gene; V was cut back by 1 base and J by 6 bases. CDR3 length: 14 residues. CDR3 in amino acids: CASSLSAGGNGYTF. The CDR3 bases are TGTGCCAGCAGCTTGTCCGCAGGGGGTAATGGCTACACCTTC.

This chain links TRBV30 with TRBJ1-5, with 8 bases identical to TRBD1. Germline V gives CDR1 GTSNPN, CDR2 SVGIG (reference sequence). Losses at the gene ends were 3 bases for V and 4 bases for J; bases not matched to a gene: 8. The CDR3 runs to 15 residues. The CDR3 nucleotides read TGTGCCTGGAGCCCCCTGGGACAGGTAAATCAGCCCCAGCATTTT. This sequence encodes CAWSPLGQVNQPQHF.

The genes are TRBV7-6 and TRBJ2-3; 9 nucleotides match TRBD2. The CDR3 spans 17 residues. Trimming took 4 bases from V and 4 from J; bases not matched to a gene: 12. Germline-derived CDR1 and CDR2 are SGHVS and FNYEAQ. This chain's CDR3 is CASSWDSGSKYPDTQYF. The CDR3 coding sequence is TGTGCCAGCAGCTGGGATAGCGGGAGCAAGTACCCAGATACGCAGTATTTT.

The chain combines TRBV6-2 or TRBV6-3 with TRBJ2-2; 14 bases map to TRBD2. The germline CDR1 and CDR2 sequences are MNHEY and SVGEGT. V lost 0 bases, J lost 7 bases, and 7 bases stayed unmatched. The CDR3 is 18 amino acids. The CDR3 loop reads CASSYSAGLAGEVGELFF. The DNA of the CDR3 is TGTGCCAGCAGTTACTCGGCGGGACTAGCGGGAGAGGTCGGGGAGCTGTTTTTT.

V usage is TRBV9 and J usage is TRBJ1-4, with D perhaps TRBD1 (5 bases). The V gene's germline CDR1 is SGDLS and CDR2 YYNGEE. V was shortened by 0 bases and J by 0 bases, with 9 bases between the two germline ends. The CDR3 is made up of 16 amino acids. The CDR3 reads CASSVAGGTTNEKLFF. CDR3 coding DNA: TGTGCCAGCAGCGTAGCTGGGGGGACAACTAATGAAAAACTGTTTTTT.

The rearrangement uses TRBV5-1 and TRBJ1-2; D ambiguous. CDR3 length: 11 residues. The ends were cut back, 4 bases at V and 8 bases at J, with 9 bases in the middle. Germline-derived CDR1 and CDR2 are SGHRS and YFSETQ. CDR3 region: CASSDVQGYTF. Here the CDR3 DNA reads TGCGCCAGCAGCGATGTACAGGGCTACACCTTC.

The CDR3 loop reads CASTRQGAYGYTF. In DNA form, the CDR3 reads TGTGCCAGTACCCGACAGGGGGCATATGGCTACACCTTC. V usage is TRBV19 and J usage is TRBJ1-2; TRBD1 aligns across 10 bases. Germline assignment: CDR1 LNHDA and CDR2 SQIVND (reference sequence). CDR3 length: 13 amino acids. V was clipped by 7 bases and J by 5 bases; unmatched bases: 4.

CDR3 protein: CASREQGATEAFF. CDR3 sequence (DNA): TGTGCCAGCAGGGAACAGGGGGCGACTGAAGCTTTCTTT. The chain combines TRBV28 with TRBJ1-1, with 9 bases fitting TRBD1. The V gene end was trimmed by 6 bases and the J gene end by 5 bases; junction bases not matched to a gene: 4. CDR3 size: 13 residues. Germline CDR1 is MDHEN and CDR2 is SYDVKM.

Comment on this clone: Other DNA sequences within the sample encode an identical CDR3. V gene TRBV5-1 combines with J gene TRBJ2-3; possible D gene TRBD2, 6 bases. The germline gives CDR1 SGHRS, CDR2 YFSETQ. Between the trimmed V and J ends, which lost 1 base and 1 base, there was a span of 10 bases. The length of the CDR3 is 15 residues. The CDR3 sequence: CASSLSSGGTDTQYF. Written as DNA, the CDR3 is TGCGCCAGCAGCTTGTCTTCGGGAGGCACAGATACGCAGTATTTT.

The chain employs TRBV7-3 and TRBJ2-1; 9 nucleotides match TRBD2. Germline V gene lookup returns CDR1 SGHTA and CDR2 FQGTGA. Unmatched junction bases numbered 6, after V lost 5 bases and J lost 4 bases. The CDR3 contains 15 residues. The CDR3 nucleotides are TGTGCCAGCAGCCCGGGACTAGCCGGTTACAATGAGCAGTTCTTC. Translated: CASSPGLAGYNEQFF.

This clone was observed once. V gene TRBV11-3 combines with J gene TRBJ2-1; D is uncertain. The germline gives CDR1 SGHNT, CDR2 YENEEA. This CDR3 spans 15 amino acids. Trimming removed 2 bases at V and 8 bases at J, with 16 bases between. The CDR3 coding sequence is TGTGCCAGCAGCTTAAGGCTAGTTAGCAGCGATGAGCAGTTCTTC. Amino acid sequence: CASSLRLVSSDEQFF.

The rearrangement uses TRBV18 and TRBJ2-7, with 9 positions matching TRBD2. Germline lookup yields CDR1 KGHSH and CDR2 LQKENI. V gave up 4 bases and J gave up 4 bases; unmatched junction bases: 11. The CDR3 has 16 amino acids. As DNA, the CDR3 is TGTGCCAGCTCACTAACGGGGGGACTAGCTTTGTACGAGCAGTACTTC. It yields the protein CASSLTGGLALYEQYF. The variable domain in full, completed from reference TRBV18 and TRBJ2-7, reads NAGVMQNPRHLVRRRGQEARLRCSPMKGHSHVYWYRQLPEEGLKFMVYLQKENIIDESGMPKERFSAEFPKEGPSILRIQQVVRGDSAAYFCASSLTGGLALYEQYFGPGTRLTVT.

The sample holds one count of this clone. This rearrangement joins TRBV9 to TRBJ1-3, with 7 positions matching TRBD1. The CDR3 extends over 14 amino acids. Germline V lookup: CDR1 SGDLS, CDR2 YYNGEE. The ends lost 5 bases at V and 8 bases at J; junction bases unmatched: 10. For the CDR3, the DNA is TGTGCCAGCAGAGGATCGGACAGGACGGACACCATATATTTT. Protein product: CASRGSDRTDTIYF. Looking up the rest from reference TRBV9 and TRBJ1-3 gives the full variable domain: DSGVTQTPKHLITATGQRVTLRCSPRSGDLSVYWYQQSLDQGLQFLIQYYNGEERAKGNILERFSAQQFPDLHSELNLSSLELGDSALYFCASRGSDRTDTIYFGEGSWLTVV.

The J gene is TRBJ1-5, the V gene TRBV4-1; 7 nucleotides agree with TRBD1. The CDR3 length is 16 residues. Germline V gene data show CDR1 as MGHRA and CDR2 as YSYEKL. The V gene end was trimmed by 4 bases and the J gene end by 5 bases; junction bases not matched to a gene: 11. CDR3 in amino acids: CASSLDLRDRYQPQHF. In DNA, the CDR3 is TGCGCCAGCAGCCTCGACCTCCGGGACAGATATCAGCCCCAGCATTTT.

This clone was counted a single time. The chain employs TRBV3-1 (or the pseudogene TRBV3-2) and TRBJ2-3, with 7 bases lining up with TRBD1. V trimming: 3 bases; J trimming: 1 base; junction bases outside the gene matches: 7. Germline lookup yields CDR1 LGHDT and CDR2 YNNKEL (reference sequence). CDR3 size: 16 residues. The CDR3: CASSHKLTGGTDTQYF. The CDR3 region has the DNA TGTGCCAGCAGCCACAAGCTAACAGGGGGCACAGATACGCAGTATTTT.

The chain carries TRBV6-2 or TRBV6-3 and TRBJ2-5, with D possibly TRBD1 on 6 matching bases. The V and J ends lost 3 bases and 2 bases respectively, with 16 bases between them. Per germline, CDR1 MNHEY and CDR2 SVGEGT. This CDR3 comprises 16 residues. The CDR3 loop is CASSYFRAGEQETQYF. DNA of the CDR3: TGTGCCAGCAGTTATTTCCGGGCAGGGGAACAAGAGACCCAGTACTTC.

The genes are TRBV25-1 and TRBJ2-5, with unresolved D. The length of the CDR3 is 15 residues. The V gene lost 0 bases and the J gene lost 1 base, with 9 bases spanning the gap. Per the germline V gene, CDR1 is MGHDK and CDR2 is SYGVNS. This CDR3 is CASSEYGGVQETQYF. The CDR3 nucleotides read TGTGCCAGCAGTGAATATGGCGGAGTCCAAGAGACCCAGTACTTC.

As DNA, the CDR3 is TGTGCCAGCAGCTCAGGGACAGGGAATTCACCCCTCCACTTT. Its protein is CASSSGTGNSPLHF. The chain carries TRBV7-2 and TRBJ1-6, with 9 bases matching TRBD1. V shed 4 bases, J shed 7 bases, and the junction held 2 bases outside the gene matches. Per germline, CDR1 SGHTA and CDR2 FQGNSA. CDR3 length: 14 amino acids.

This clone occurred a few times. The chain links TRBV6-6 to TRBJ2-7; maybe TRBD1 (6 bases). Trimming left V 5 bases short and J 1 base short, with 15 bases between. This CDR3 comprises 15 residues. Germline V gene data show CDR1 as MNHNY and CDR2 as SVGAGI (reference sequence). For the CDR3, the DNA is TGTGCCAGCAGTCGAGGGCAGGGGTGGTCCTACGAGCAGTACTTC. Its translation: CASSRGQGWSYEQYF.

J is TRBJ2-2 and V is TRBV3-1 (or the pseudogene TRBV3-2), with 8 bases fitting TRBD2. After removal of 0 bases from V and 7 bases from J, the junction contained 10 bases not matched to a gene. The CDR3 covers 17 residues. The germline V gene has CDR1 LGHDT and CDR2 YNNKEL (reference sequence). This CDR3 is CASSQEFQREIGGELFF. The CDR3 DNA reads TGTGCCAGCAGCCAAGAATTCCAGCGGGAGATAGGCGGGGAGCTGTTTTTT.

The chain has TRBV6-1 and TRBJ1-5; 9 nucleotides agree with TRBD1. Germline lookup yields CDR1 MNHNS and CDR2 SASEGT. With 4 bases clipped from V and 0 bases from J, the junction kept 4 bases outside the gene matches. The CDR3 runs to 16 residues. The CDR3 loop is CASSAQDRGSNQPQHF. CDR3 DNA: TGTGCCAGCAGTGCCCAGGACAGGGGTAGCAATCAGCCCCAGCATTTT.